These 20 T cell receptor beta chains originate from one sample sequenced in a study of sequential checkpoint blockade in melanoma. Treatment noted: randomized to nivolumab then ipilimumab (arm A) or the reverse (arm B). Some clones are missing from TCRdb's copy, which holds only in-frame ones; the method was immunoSEQ multiplex PCR. Here the sample spans 3,500 to 4,000 clones, under 75% being singletons. The sample consisted of CD8+ T cells sorted from blood (inferred from file names), taken from a patient given nivolumab and ipilimumab in sequence. These receptors originate from a human donor with melanoma.

In this sample, this clone turned up a few times. The rearrangement links TRBV19 to TRBJ1-1, with D possibly matching TRBD1 (6 bases). This CDR3 region has 14 residues. V was cut by 4 bases and J by 6 bases, with 15 bases left in between. Germline assignment: CDR1 LNHDA and CDR2 SQIVND (reference sequence). The CDR3 sequence is CASSSRQVGSEAFF. The DNA for the CDR3 is TGTGCCAGTAGTAGTCGACAGGTAGGGTCTGAAGCTTTCTTT.

This clone appeared a few times. The chain couples TRBV7-9 to TRBJ2-7; D uncertain. Trimming pared 8 bases from V and 3 bases from J, leaving 11 bases between. The CDR3 length is 12 residues. Germline loops: CDR1 SEHNR, CDR2 FQNEAQ (reference sequence). The CDR3 spells CASSVGVYEQYF. CDR3 sequence (DNA): TGTGCCAGCTCAGTTGGAGTCTACGAGCAGTACTTC.

V usage is TRBV9 and J usage is TRBJ2-7, with 8 bases matching TRBD1. Germline V gene data show CDR1 as SGDLS and CDR2 as YYNGEE. Trimming cost V 0 bases and J 3 bases; bases outside gene matches: 5. This CDR3 contains 15 residues. Here the CDR3 DNA reads TGTGCCAGCAGCGTAGGTTCCGGGACAGGCTACGAGCAGTACTTC. As protein: CASSVGSGTGYEQYF.

This clone has only a few counts. J is TRBJ1-1 and V is TRBV7-9; D uncertain. Germline V gives CDR1 SEHNR, CDR2 FQNEAQ (reference sequence). Trimming cost V 0 bases and J 3 bases, with 8 bases left between them. This CDR3 region has 14 residues. CDR3 sequence reads: CASSLAGGYTEAFF. The CDR3 nucleotides read TGTGCCAGCAGCTTAGCTGGCGGGTACACTGAAGCTTTCTTT.

The rearrangement links TRBV11-2 to TRBJ1-1, with 10 bases aligning to TRBD1. The CDR3 covers 13 residues. V lost 8 bases, J lost 6 bases, and 6 bases stayed unmatched. Looked up from germline, CDR1 is SGHAT and CDR2 is FQNNGV. The chain's CDR3 is CASGWGTGAEAFF. The CDR3 bases are TGTGCCAGCGGCTGGGGGACAGGGGCTGAAGCTTTCTTT.

The gene calls are TRBV10-2 and TRBJ1-2; 9 nucleotides align to TRBD1. The length of the CDR3 is 16 residues. After removal of 2 bases from V and 3 bases from J, the junction contained 7 bases not matched to a gene. Germline-derived CDR1 and CDR2 are WSHSY and SAAADI. DNA for the CDR3: TGCGCCAGCAGTGAGACAGTGGGACAGGGTGACTATGGCTACACCTTC. As protein: CASSETVGQGDYGYTF.

The V gene is TRBV7-6, the J gene TRBJ2-7, with 10 bases that match TRBD1. J was trimmed by 4 bases and V by 4 bases; bases with no gene match: 7. The CDR3 covers 15 residues. Germline CDR1 SGHVS, CDR2 FNYEAQ. CDR3 amino acids: CASSSRDRGIYEQYF. CDR3 in DNA: TGTGCCAGCAGCTCGAGGGACAGGGGAATTTACGAGCAGTACTTC. Filled out from reference TRBV7-6 and TRBJ2-7, the complete variable domain reads GAGVSQSPRYKVTKRGQDVALRCDPISGHVSLYWYRQALGQGPEFLTYFNYEAQQDKSGLPNDRFSAERPEGSISTLTIQRTEQRDSAMYRCASSSRDRGIYEQYFGPGTRLTVT.

The chain employs TRBV13 and TRBJ2-5; possible D gene TRBD2, 5 bases. Between the trimmed V and J ends, which lost 5 bases and 11 bases, there was a span of 18 bases. Germline lookup yields CDR1 PRHDT and CDR2 FYEKMQ (reference sequence). The CDR3 has 13 amino acids. CDR3 sequence (DNA): TGTGCCAGCAGCACGGGGAGATACGGGGAGCAGTACTTC. Translation: CASSTGRYGEQYF.

The chain employs TRBV6-6 and TRBJ1-2, with D hard to call. Germline loops: CDR1 MNHNY, CDR2 SVGAGI (reference sequence). The CDR3 spans 13 residues. Trimming took 2 bases from V and 3 from J, leaving 7 bases between them. The CDR3 is CASSYQAHYGYTF. CDR3 DNA: TGTGCCAGCAGTTACCAAGCCCACTATGGCTACACCTTC.

The chain uses TRBV21-1 and TRBJ1-5; TRBD1 reflects the table's D call only, with no check against the DNA. TRBV21-1 is annotated as a pseudogene. The CDR3 runs 16 residues. In nucleotides, the CDR3 is TGTGCCAGCAGCAAAGGGGACAGGGGAGGGAATCAGCCCCAGCATTTT. Translating it yields CASSKGDRGGNQPQHF.

V and J are TRBV6-5 and TRBJ2-7, with a tentative D call TRBD1 (6 bases). This CDR3 has 13 residues. The V gene lost 1 base and the J gene lost 3 bases, with 7 bases spanning the gap. Germline V CDR1 and CDR2: MNHEY, SVGAGI. This chain's CDR3 is CASSYLTGYEQYF. DNA of the CDR3: TGTGCCAGCAGTTACTTGACAGGCTACGAGCAGTACTTC.

The rearrangement uses TRBV19 and TRBJ2-2, with TRBD2 identical over 15 bases. The CDR3 sequence is 17 residues long. Looked up from germline, CDR1 is LNHDA and CDR2 is SQIVND (reference sequence). With 7 bases clipped from V and 4 bases from J, the junction kept 7 bases outside the gene matches. Here the CDR3 DNA reads TGTGCCAGTAAGATTGGACTAGCGGGAGGGATCACCGGGGAGCTGTTTTTT. Amino acids: CASKIGLAGGITGELFF.

Only a few counts were recorded for this clone. The chain is built from TRBV4-2 and TRBJ2-7; maybe TRBD2 (6 bases). CDR3 length equals 14 residues. V lost 5 bases and J 5 bases, leaving 16 bases between the germline ends. Germline assignment: CDR1 LGHNA and CDR2 YNFKEQ. CDR3 coding DNA: TGTGCCAGCAGCTTAACGGGAGAGTCCAACGAGCAGTACTTC. Its translation is CASSLTGESNEQYF.

The rearrangement uses TRBV18 and TRBJ2-7; D is unresolved. The CDR3 runs 12 residues. Germline-derived CDR1 and CDR2 are KGHSH and LQKENI. Between the trimmed V and J ends, which lost 4 bases and 3 bases, there was a span of 7 bases. Here the CDR3 DNA reads TGTGCCAGCTCACTACAGAGCTACGAGCAGTACTTC. Amino acid sequence: CASSLQSYEQYF. The full variable domain, with the rest looked up from reference TRBV18 and TRBJ2-7, is NAGVMQNPRHLVRRRGQEARLRCSPMKGHSHVYWYRQLPEEGLKFMVYLQKENIIDESGMPKERFSAEFPKEGPSILRIQQVVRGDSAAYFCASSLQSYEQYFGPGTRLTVT.

This chain links TRBV6-1 with TRBJ2-5; D is possibly TRBD2 (5 bases). The J call is doubtful: the DNA matches TRBJ2-7 better. Germline V gene lookup returns CDR1 MNHNS and CDR2 SASEGT. The CDR3 runs to 15 residues. The CDR3 loop is CASSVPAGAPYEQYF. The CDR3 DNA reads as TGTGCCAGCAGCGTACCGGCGGGCGCACCTTACGAGCAGTACTTC.

The J gene is TRBJ1-2, the V gene TRBV4-3; D is uncertain. V shed 0 bases and J shed 6 bases, with 14 bases lying between them. This CDR3 comprises 15 residues. Germline V gives CDR1 LGHNA, CDR2 YSLEER. CDR3 residues: CASSQDPHLKDGYTF. The CDR3 DNA reads as TGCGCCAGCAGCCAAGATCCTCACTTAAAAGATGGCTACACCTTC.

The gene calls are TRBV7-3 and TRBJ1-2; D is unresolved. CDR3 size: 13 residues. Germline CDR1 SGHTA, CDR2 FQGTGA. V lost 0 bases and J lost 8, with 10 bases in between. The CDR3 reads CASSLTGGDGYTF. DNA of the CDR3: TGTGCCAGCAGCTTAACCGGCGGAGACGGCTACACCTTC.

The chain uses TRBV6-1 and TRBJ2-7; TRBD2 might be the D (5 bases). Germline V gene data show CDR1 as MNHNS and CDR2 as SASEGT. The CDR3 is made up of 15 amino acids. The V end was cut by 6 bases, the J end by 4 bases, with 19 bases between. This CDR3 reads CASSVPAGAPYEQYF. The CDR3 DNA sequence: TGTGCCAGCAGCGTACCGGCGGGCGCACCTTACGAGCAGTACTTC.

V is TRBV11-2 and J is TRBJ2-7; perhaps TRBD2 as D (6 bases). The germline V gene encodes CDR1 SGHAT and CDR2 FQNNGV. V lost 1 base, J lost 2 bases, and 12 bases lay in between. This CDR3 comprises 15 residues. CDR3 sequence reads: CASSLGGANPYEQYF. The CDR3 bases are TGTGCCAGCAGCTTAGGCGGGGCGAACCCCTACGAGCAGTACTTC.

The gene calls are TRBV6-5 and TRBJ1-1; D possibly corresponds to TRBD1 (6 bases). The germline gives CDR1 MNHEY, CDR2 SVGAGI. The CDR3 extends over 13 amino acids. The V end lost 6 bases, the J end lost 6 bases, and 14 bases lay between the germline ends. CDR3 protein: CASSQQGLAEAFF. Written as DNA, the CDR3 is TGTGCCAGCAGCCAACAGGGTTTGGCTGAAGCTTTCTTT.